The sequence of this T cell receptor beta chain was determined in a study of blood T cell repertoires in COVID-19. Study-level background: Specimens from acute and convalescent COVID-19 originated in the United States, Italy and Spain. PBMCs, B-cell-depleted T cells, or T cells were the source of the cDNA or gDNA that made up the material.

V was trimmed by 5 bases and J by 6 bases, leaving 14 bases between them. Germline values: CDR1 MNHEY, CDR2 SVGAGI. The CDR3 runs to 14 residues. Original processing methods: Cell counts per sample came from amplifying reference gene primers. Profiled with immunoSEQ multiplex PCR; TCRdb holds only in-frame clones, not every one. That table gives V, J and clone size, and the DNA gave D and trimming. The profile covers around 190,000 clones, with around 79% appearing a single time and around 12% taken by the ten largest. The sample was peripheral blood. The sequence was collected from a woman aged 45 to 65 with acute or convalescent COVID-19. The chain joins TRBV6-5 to TRBJ1-5; D perhaps matches TRBD1 (6 bases). As DNA, the CDR3 is TGTGCCAGCAGTACCGGACAGCCCGGTCAGCCCCAGCATTTT. Translation gives CASSTGQPGQPQHF.